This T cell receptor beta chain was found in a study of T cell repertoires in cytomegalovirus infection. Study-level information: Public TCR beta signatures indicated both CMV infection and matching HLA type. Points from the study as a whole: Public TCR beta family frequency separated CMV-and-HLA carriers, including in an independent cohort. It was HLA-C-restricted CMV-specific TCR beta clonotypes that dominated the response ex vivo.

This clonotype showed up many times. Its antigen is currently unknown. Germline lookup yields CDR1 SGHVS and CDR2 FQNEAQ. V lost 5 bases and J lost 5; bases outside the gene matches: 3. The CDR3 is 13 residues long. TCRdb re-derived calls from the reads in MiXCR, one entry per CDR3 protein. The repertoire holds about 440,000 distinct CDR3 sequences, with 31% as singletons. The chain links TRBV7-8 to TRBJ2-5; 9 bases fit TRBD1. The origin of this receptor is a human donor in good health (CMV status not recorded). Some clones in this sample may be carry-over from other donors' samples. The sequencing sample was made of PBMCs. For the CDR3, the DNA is TGTGCCAGCAGCCCTGGACAGGGGGAGACCCAGTACTTC. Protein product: CASSPGQGETQYF.